A selection of T cell receptor beta chains follows, all from one sample in a study of T cell changes during pregnancy in multiple sclerosis. Libraries were prepared by immunoSEQ multiplex PCR; TCRdb keeps only in-frame clonotypes and omits some of them. The table shows approximately 96,000 clones, with roughly nine tenths occurring only once. The source was peripheral blood, collected after pregnancy. All receptors come from a female donor in good health, enrolled as a control in a pregnancy study. Both conserved end residues are part of each CDR3. Each record gives: V gene, clone size, CDR3 length, D gene, J gene, CDR3 protein, CDR3 DNA. The D gene is left open where the match is weak. The listing skips clone size in some rows; elsewhere it reads once, few, many or a size class.

>TRBV6-1|NA|14|TRBD1|TRBJ2-7
CASSSGQGSEEQYF
TGTGCCAGCAGTTCAGGACAGGGTTCGGAAGAGCAGTACTTC
>TRBV28|NA|12|NA|TRBJ1-1
CASSLGHTEAFF
TGTGCCAGCAGTTTGGGGCACACTGAAGCTTTCTTT
>TRBV18|NA|11|NA|TRBJ1-1
CASSSPGEAFF
TGTGCCAGCTCAAGTCCGGGTGAAGCTTTCTTT
>TRBV29-1|NA|16|TRBD1|TRBJ2-7
CSVETPPGTGPYEQYF
TGCAGCGTTGAAACGCCTCCAGGGACAGGGCCCTACGAGCAGTACTTC
>TRBV2|few|14|NA|TRBJ2-7
CASRTDWQGSEQYF
TGTGCCAGCAGGACGGATTGGCAGGGGAGCGAGCAGTACTTC
>TRBV7-7|NA|13|NA|TRBJ2-5
CASSLGGGETQYF
TGTGCTAGCAGCCTGGGAGGGGGAGAGACCCAGTACTTC
>TRBV14|NA|15|NA|TRBJ1-2
CASSQFTGTNYGYTF
TGTGCCAGCAGCCAATTTACAGGGACTAACTATGGCTACACCTTC
>TRBV29-1|NA|16|TRBD2|TRBJ2-1
CSVEWLAGSTYNEQFF
TGCAGCGTTGAATGGCTAGCGGGCTCGACCTACAATGAGCAGTTCTTC
>TRBV5-1|NA|16|TRBD1|TRBJ2-2
CASSLFGQGNTGELFF
TGCGCCAGCAGCCTCTTTGGACAGGGGAACACCGGGGAGCTGTTTTTT
>TRBV18|NA|16|TRBD1|TRBJ2-3
CASSPRTGGASDTQYF
TGTGCCAGCTCACCCCGGACAGGGGGCGCCTCAGATACGCAGTATTTT
>TRBV6-1|NA|14|NA|TRBJ2-7
CASVLADTTYEQYF
TGTGCCAGCGTTTTAGCAGATACTACCTACGAGCAGTACTTC
>TRBV28|NA|11|NA|TRBJ2-3
CASSPLDTQYF
TGTGCCAGCAGCCCCCTGGATACGCAGTATTTT
>TRBV9|NA|13|NA|TRBJ2-7
CASSVVPGLEQYF
TGTGCCAGCAGCGTAGTTCCAGGGCTGGAGCAGTACTTC
>TRBV6-5|NA|15|TRBD2|TRBJ2-5
CASSYSGGPLETQYF
TGTGCCAGCAGCTATAGCGGGGGGCCACTAGAGACCCAGTACTTC
>TRBV5-4|NA|12|TRBD2|TRBJ2-7
CASSRAGGEQYF
TGTGCCAGCAGCCGCGCGGGGGGCGAGCAGTACTTC
>TRBV5-8|NA|14|NA|TRBJ1-5
CASSLDGLGQPQHF
TGTGCCAGCAGCTTGGACGGGTTGGGTCAGCCCCAGCATTTT
>TRBV6-1|NA|11|NA|TRBJ2-7
CASSPVEEQYF
TGTGCCAGCAGCCCCGTAGAGGAGCAGTACTTC
>TRBV11-3|NA|13|NA|TRBJ2-7
CASSLDRSYEQYF
TGTGCCAGCAGCTTAGATCGGTCCTACGAGCAGTACTTC
>TRBV6-1|NA|14|NA|TRBJ2-3
CASSEGLDTDTQYF
TGTGCCAGCAGTGAAGGACTAGATACAGATACGCAGTATTTT
>TRBV29-1|NA|14|TRBD1|TRBJ2-2
CSFTPGGGGGELFF
TGCAGCTTTACTCCAGGGGGCGGAGGCGGGGAGCTGTTTTTT
>TRBV30|NA|13|TRBD2|TRBJ2-5
CAWSVRSGGTQYF
TGTGCCTGGAGTGTACGCAGCGGGGGGACCCAGTACTTC
>TRBV6-5|NA|13|NA|TRBJ1-2
CASSLEVRYGYTF
TGTGCCAGCAGTCTTGAGGTCCGCTATGGCTACACCTTC
>TRBV2|NA|15|NA|TRBJ2-5
CASSEEDYIQETQYF
TGTGCCAGCAGTGAAGAGGACTATATCCAAGAGACCCAGTACTTC
>TRBV28|once|21|TRBD2|TRBJ2-4
CASSRTVSLTSGIFAKNIQYF
TGTGCCAGCAGTCGGACAGTCTCCTTGACTAGCGGTATTTTCGCCAAAAACATTCAGTACTTC
>TRBV2|NA|16|TRBD2|TRBJ2-5
CASVAQTSGGAETQYF
TGTGCCAGCGTGGCCCAGACTAGCGGGGGGGCGGAGACCCAGTACTTC
>TRBV7-8|NA|15|TRBD1|TRBJ2-7
CASSSRAGGRYEQYF
TGTGCCAGCAGCTCACGGGCAGGGGGTCGCTACGAGCAGTACTTC
>TRBV5-6|NA|12|TRBD1|TRBJ2-7
CASTSTGYEQYF
TGTGCCAGCACCTCGACAGGGTACGAGCAGTACTTC
>TRBV7-9|NA|15|NA|TRBJ1-2
CASSFGPGANYGYTF
TGTGCCAGCAGCTTTGGCCCGGGAGCTAACTATGGCTACACCTTC
>TRBV6-1|NA|16|NA|TRBJ1-3
CASSESLEGSGNTIYF
TGTGCCAGCAGTGAATCGTTGGAGGGCTCTGGAAACACCATATATTTT
>TRBV28|once|20|TRBD2|TRBJ2-7
CASSFSSGLYLGGSSYEQYF
TGTGCCAGCAGTTTTTCTTCGGGCCTATATCTAGGCGGGAGCTCCTACGAGCAGTACTTC
>TRBV9|NA|14|NA|TRBJ1-5
CASSVGASNQPQHF
TGTGCCAGCAGCGTAGGGGCCAGCAATCAGCCCCAGCATTTT
>TRBV2|once|11|TRBD2|TRBJ2-1
CASTGTSRILF
TGTGCCAGCACCGGGACTAGTCGTATTCTCTTC
>TRBV6-1|once|15|NA|TRBJ1-1
CASSEQGIIRPEAFF
TGTGCCAGCAGTGAACAGGGCATCATCCGACCCGAAGCTTTCTTT
>TRBV19|NA|13|TRBD2|TRBJ2-1
CASRTSGIYEQFF
TGTGCCAGTAGGACTAGCGGGATCTATGAGCAGTTCTTC
>TRBV6-4|NA|15|NA|TRBJ2-3
CASSDSGGGRVAQYF
TGTGCCAGCAGTGACTCGGGGGGAGGAAGAGTAGCGCAGTATTTT
>TRBV7-9|NA|13|NA|TRBJ2-5
CASSFRDEETQYF
TGTGCCAGCAGCTTCAGGGATGAAGAGACCCAGTACTTC
>TRBV6-1|NA|15|NA|TRBJ2-1
CASRTWASSYNEQFF
TGTGCCAGCAGGACCTGGGCCAGCTCCTACAATGAGCAGTTCTTC
>TRBV5-1|NA|15|TRBD1|TRBJ2-5
CASSSGQGIRETQYF
TGCGCCAGCAGCTCGGGACAGGGGATCCGAGAGACCCAGTACTTC
>TRBV19|NA|14|NA|TRBJ2-7
CASKLATAAYEQYF
TGTGCCAGTAAACTAGCTACAGCGGCCTACGAGCAGTACTTC
>TRBV5-1|NA|12|TRBD2|TRBJ2-1
CASSPAGVAGLF
TGCGCCAGCAGCCCAGCGGGGGTAGCGGGACTCTTC